This passage covers 29 T cell receptor beta chains from one sample sequenced in a study of T cells in Graves' hyperthyroidism and ophthalmopathy. Amplification targeted TCR beta CDR3 regions from RNA transcripts. In the first-round RT-PCR of the TCR CDR3, the HTBI primer set was used. Each CDR3 protein gets one entry after TCRdb re-called the multiplex PCR reads with MiXCR. Among a few hundred thousand distinct CDR3 sequences, over 15% were seen once, and the ten largest hold around 57%. The sample consisted of blood. Source of these receptors: a woman between 55 and 75 years old with Graves' ophthalmopathy.

This clonotype was picked up many times. V usage is TRBV2 and J usage is TRBJ1-4; D not certain. Germline V lookup: CDR1 SNHLY, CDR2 FYNNEI. The CDR3 spans 15 residues. Trimming took off 6 bases at V and 0 bases at J, with 11 bases between the two ends. The CDR3 DNA reads as TGTGCCAGCAGCGCATCCCGATCAACTAATGAAAAACTGTTTTTT. This translates into CASSASRSTNEKLFF. Using reference TRBV2 and TRBJ1-4 for the parts outside the CDR3, the full variable domain is EPEVTQTPSHQVTQMGQEVILRCVPISNHLYFYWYRQILGQKVEFLVSFYNNEISEKSEIFDDQFSVERPDGSNFTLKIRSTKLEDSAMYFCASSASRSTNEKLFFGSGTQLSVL.

This clonotype was detected only a few times. The CDR3 loop is CASRARGKDEAFF. The CDR3 coding sequence is TGTGCCAGCAGGGCAAGGGGAAAGGATGAAGCTTTCTTT. The genes are TRBV6-2 or TRBV6-3 and TRBJ1-1, with D tentatively TRBD1 (5 bases). CDR3 length equals 13 residues. Germline loops: CDR1 MNHEY, CDR2 SVGEGT. Trimming removed 6 bases at V and 7 bases at J, with 15 bases between.

This clonotype has ten or more counts. The CDR3 reads CASSWTVPNEKLFF. As DNA, the CDR3 is TGCGCCAGCAGTTGGACAGTCCCTAATGAAAAACTGTTTTTT. The chain is built from TRBV5-1 and TRBJ1-4, with a weak D call TRBD1 (6 bases). CDR3 length: 14 amino acids. From germline, CDR1 is SGHRS and CDR2 YFSETQ. V shed 5 bases and J shed 3 bases, with 11 bases lying between them.

The chain employs TRBV7-2 and TRBJ2-7; 8 bases match TRBD2. V shed 7 bases, J shed 5 bases, and the junction held 10 bases outside the gene matches. Germline CDR1 reads SGHTA; CDR2 reads FQGNSA. There are 14 residues in the CDR3. CDR3 loop: CASTRAGVGNEQYF. DNA of the CDR3: TGTGCCAGCACTCGAGCGGGAGTAGGGAACGAGCAGTACTTC. Full variable domain (rest looked up from reference TRBV7-2 and TRBJ2-7): GAGVSQSPSNKVTEKGKDVELRCDPISGHTALYWYRQSLGQGLEFLIYFQGNSAPDKSGLPSDRFSAERTGGSVSTLTIQRTQQEDSAVYLCASTRAGVGNEQYFGPGTRLTVT.

The V gene is TRBV6-1, the J gene TRBJ1-5; a weak D match, TRBD1 (5 bases). V dropped 5 bases and J dropped 6 bases, with 11 bases sitting between them. The CDR3 contains 13 residues. Germline-derived CDR1 and CDR2 are MNHNS and SASEGT. CDR3 coding DNA: TGTGCCAGCAGTTGGTCCGGGGGTCAGCCCCAGCATTTT. Its translation: CASSWSGGQPQHF.

The J gene is TRBJ2-3, the V gene TRBV9, with D hard to call. The CDR3 totals 13 residues. The germline V and J ends were trimmed by 3 bases and 5 bases, with 10 bases remaining between them. From germline, CDR1 is SGDLS and CDR2 YYNGEE. CDR3 nucleotide sequence: TGTGCCAGCAGCGGCGGTCACCGAGATACGCAGTATTTT. Residues: CASSGGHRDTQYF.

About this clonotype: Being one base from a much bigger clone, this may be a read error. V and J are TRBV28 and TRBJ2-7, with a tentative D call TRBD1 (5 bases). Germline lookup yields CDR1 MDHEN and CDR2 SYDVKM. The CDR3 consists of 16 residues. V was trimmed by 4 bases and J by 1 base, leaving 17 bases between them. CDR3 sequence (DNA): TGTGCCAGCAGTTCACCCCCGACAGCAGGATCCTACGAGCAGTACTTC. Translated: CASSSPPTAGSYEQYF.

This chain links TRBV5-4 with TRBJ2-7; possibly TRBD2 for D (6 bases). The DNA end is more similar to TRBJ2-1, so the J call may be wrong. CDR3 length equals 13 residues. Germline CDR1 SGHNT, CDR2 YYREEE (reference sequence). The CDR3 reads CASSLSLAYEQFF. As DNA, the CDR3 is TGTGCCAGCAGCTTGTCACTAGCCTACGAGCAGTTCTTC.

This clonotype has a count of ten or more. V usage is TRBV28 and J usage is TRBJ1-4, with a tentative D call TRBD1 (5 bases). Germline V gives CDR1 MDHEN, CDR2 SYDVKM. The CDR3 length is 16 residues. With 5 bases removed from V and 5 bases from J, the gap between germline ends came to 18 bases. CDR3 protein: CASSSQGAEMNEKLFF. In DNA, the CDR3 is TGTGCCAGCAGTAGTCAGGGAGCTGAAATGAATGAAAAACTGTTTTTT.

The chain uses TRBV6-1 and TRBJ1-1, with D possibly being TRBD1 (6 bases). The CDR3 runs 12 residues. CDR1 is MNHNS and CDR2 is SASEGT in the germline V gene. The V end was cut by 6 bases, the J end by 7 bases, with 12 bases between. CDR3 coding DNA: TGTGCCAGCAGAAAAGGGGGATTTGAAGCTTTCTTT. Protein product: CASRKGGFEAFF.

This chain uses TRBV9 with TRBJ2-3; 9 nucleotides line up with TRBD1. The V segment lost 0 bases and the J segment 3 bases; nucleotides outside the gene matches: 5. Germline CDR1 reads SGDLS; CDR2 reads YYNGEE. The CDR3 is made up of 16 amino acids. CDR3 residues: CASSVGSGTGTDTQYF. DNA of the CDR3: TGTGCCAGCAGCGTAGGTTCCGGGACAGGGACAGATACGCAGTATTTT.

This clonotype was seen only a few times. This sequence joins TRBV19 and TRBJ2-7; possible D gene TRBD1, 5 bases. The CDR3 is 14 residues long. Trimming removed 5 bases from V and 2 bases from J, with 13 bases in between. Germline V gives CDR1 LNHDA, CDR2 SQIVND (reference sequence). CDR3 sequence reads: CASSVAGPAYEQYF. The CDR3 region has the DNA TGTGCCAGTAGTGTCGCAGGGCCAGCCTACGAGCAGTACTTC.

This clonotype was seen more than once but under ten times. This sequence joins TRBV28 and TRBJ1-2; D gene uncertain. The CDR3 contains 16 residues. Germline V lookup: CDR1 MDHEN, CDR2 SYDVKM. The V end was cut by 6 bases, the J end by 0 bases, with 17 bases between. The CDR3 DNA sequence: TGTGCCAGCAGCATTCCAGGTGGCGGTTCTAACTATGGCTACACCTTC. Translating gives CASSIPGGGSNYGYTF.

This clonotype was counted between two and nine times. This chain links TRBV4-3 with TRBJ2-2; D gene unclear. This CDR3 has 17 residues. Germline lookup yields CDR1 LGHNA and CDR2 YSLEER. Trimming pared 4 bases from V and 2 bases from J, leaving 17 bases between. The CDR3 reads CASSPRIRASNTGELFF. The CDR3 DNA reads TGCGCCAGCAGCCCTAGAATCCGGGCCTCAAACACCGGGGAGCTGTTTTTT.

The chain combines TRBV19 with TRBJ1-5; 11 positions match TRBD1. The CDR3 sequence is 15 residues long. The J segment lost 5 bases and the V segment lost 7 bases, leaving 7 bases of the junction unmatched. Germline assignment: CDR1 LNHDA and CDR2 SQIVND (reference sequence). CDR3 coding DNA: TGTGCCAGTACCCTCCGGACAGGGGGCTATCAGCCCCAGCATTTT. Amino acids: CASTLRTGGYQPQHF.

The CDR3 reads CASKGALGTSGGAANEQFF. CDR3 DNA sequence: TGTGCCAGCAAGGGCGCGTTAGGGACTAGCGGGGGGGCGGCCAATGAGCAGTTCTTC. The chain has TRBV6-1 and TRBJ2-1; 16 bases are a match to TRBD2. V lost 7 bases and J lost 6; bases outside the gene matches: 15. CDR1 is MNHNS and CDR2 is SASEGT in the germline V gene. The CDR3 is 19 amino acids.

This clonotype was counted ten times or more. This chain joins TRBV28 and TRBJ1-6; D gene uncertain. The germline V and J ends were trimmed by 4 bases and 0 bases, with 10 bases remaining between them. Germline CDR1 is MDHEN and CDR2 is SYDVKM. The length of the CDR3 is 16 residues. The CDR3 is CASSSSTSSYNSPLHF. CDR3 nucleotide sequence: TGTGCCAGCAGTTCCTCCACCAGCTCCTATAATTCACCCCTCCACTTT.

This clonotype was found many times. The chain joins TRBV19 to TRBJ1-6, with a possible D match to TRBD1 (5 bases). The germline V gene has CDR1 LNHDA and CDR2 SQIVND (reference sequence). V was trimmed by 3 bases and J by 14 bases, leaving 8 bases between them. The CDR3 sequence is 11 residues long. In DNA, the CDR3 is TGTGCCAGTAGTATTCAGGGATCCCTCCACTTT. As protein: CASSIQGSLHF.

This clonotype was detected ten times or more. The rearrangement uses TRBV12-3 or TRBV12-4 and TRBJ2-5; maybe TRBD2 (5 bases). The V end was cut by 4 bases, the J end by 4 bases, with 19 bases between. The CDR3 runs 16 residues. The CDR3 nucleotides are TGTGCCAGCAGTTCTAGGAGGACGAATACAAGAGAGACCCAGTACTTC. Translated: CASSSRRTNTRETQYF.

This clonotype was picked up many times. V usage is TRBV7-8 and J usage is TRBJ2-2, with D tentatively TRBD1 or TRBD2 (5 bases each). Germline lookup yields CDR1 SGHVS and CDR2 FQNEAQ. The CDR3 sequence is 13 residues long. The V end was cut by 6 bases, the J end by 1 base, with 6 bases between. CDR3 sequence reads: CASRGRNTGELFF. The CDR3 region has the DNA TGTGCCAGCAGGGGACGGAACACCGGGGAGCTGTTTTTT.

This clonotype showed up just a few times. The V and J genes are TRBV6-1 and TRBJ2-3; D is tentatively TRBD1 or TRBD2 (5 bases each). Per germline, CDR1 MNHNS and CDR2 SASEGT. This CDR3 region has 16 residues. Trimming took 7 bases from V and 0 from J, leaving 17 bases between them. The chain's CDR3 is CASTKRGRSSTDTQYF. CDR3 nucleotides: TGTGCCAGCACCAAACGGGGCCGATCTAGCACAGATACGCAGTATTTT.

This clonotype was observed a handful of times. The gene calls are TRBV4-3 and TRBJ1-5, with D unresolved. The germline V gene encodes CDR1 LGHNA and CDR2 YSLEER. With 0 bases removed from V and 5 bases from J, the gap between germline ends came to 11 bases. The length of the CDR3 is 15 residues. CDR3 in amino acids: CASSQDSEAHQPQHF. The CDR3 DNA is TGCGCCAGCAGCCAAGATAGTGAGGCTCATCAGCCCCAGCATTTT.

This clonotype was detected ten times or more. The V and J genes are TRBV4-3 and TRBJ1-2; a weak D match, TRBD1 (5 bases). Per germline, CDR1 LGHNA and CDR2 YSLEER. V dropped 0 bases and J dropped 3 bases, with 11 bases sitting between them. The CDR3 is 15 residues long. CDR3 nucleotides: TGCGCCAGCAGCCAAGATGGGGGGGGTTACTATGGCTACACCTTC. This sequence encodes CASSQDGGGYYGYTF.

The chain combines TRBV3-1 with TRBJ1-6, with 7 positions matching TRBD1. The CDR3 extends over 15 amino acids. Germline V CDR1 and CDR2: LGHDT, YNNKEL (reference sequence). Germline trimming cut 3 bases from V and 7 bases from J; bases unmatched to any gene: 6. This CDR3 reads CASSQEQGTNSPLHF. In DNA, the CDR3 is TGTGCCAGCAGCCAGGAACAGGGGACCAATTCACCCCTCCACTTT.

The V gene is TRBV6-1, the J gene TRBJ2-1, with TRBD1 identical over 7 bases. Germline CDR1 reads MNHNS; CDR2 reads SASEGT. V dropped 6 bases and J dropped 10; count of bases not matched to a gene: 9. CDR3 length: 13 residues. CDR3 DNA: TGTGCCAGCAGCCAGATTACAGGGGTCGAGCAGTTCTTC. It specifies CASSQITGVEQFF.

The J gene is TRBJ2-3, the V gene TRBV4-2; the D gene is possibly TRBD1 (6 bases). In germline, CDR1 is LGHNA, CDR2 YNFKEQ. The CDR3 loop spans 16 amino acids. V gave up 1 base and J gave up 1 base, with 12 bases separating them. CDR3 DNA: TGTGCCAGCAGCCAAGGGACAGCGGATCGCACAGATACGCAGTATTTT. Protein: CASSQGTADRTDTQYF.

In this sample, this clonotype turned up many times. This chain connects TRBV6-1 to TRBJ1-2, with unresolved D. CDR1 and CDR2 from the germline V gene are MNHNS and SASEGT. V was cut by 5 bases and J by 7 bases, with 14 bases left in between. The CDR3 totals 13 residues. The CDR3 protein is CASSQIGLGGYTF. The CDR3, as DNA: TGTGCCAGCAGTCAAATCGGGCTAGGTGGCTACACCTTC.

This clonotype was recorded many times. The chain combines TRBV11-2 with TRBJ2-7; a possible D gene is TRBD2 (5 bases). The germline CDR1 and CDR2 sequences are SGHAT and FQNNGV. The CDR3 totals 14 residues. V was pared by 1 base and J by 6 bases, with 13 bases between. The CDR3 nucleotides are TGTGCCAGCAGCTTAGGAAGCGGATCTCTCGAGCAGTACTTC. Translating it yields CASSLGSGSLEQYF.

This clonotype showed up just a few times. A much larger clone sits a single nucleotide away, making a read error possible. The chain combines TRBV7-2 with TRBJ1-5, with no clear D. The CDR3 has 14 residues. Germline V gives CDR1 SGHTA, CDR2 FQGNSA. CDR3 in amino acids: CASSLVGSNQPRHF. The CDR3 DNA follows: TGTGCCAGCAGCTTAGTGGGGAGCAATCAGCCCCGGCATTTT.